This note documents a single T cell receptor beta chain sequence. The sample holds other DNA sequences that translate to the same CDR3. TCRdb keeps only in-frame clones here, not all; method: immunoSEQ multiplex PCR. The sample shows about 410,000 clones, 75% to 90% of them seen only once. With 1 base removed from V and 2 bases from J, the gap between germline ends came to 6 bases. Germline lookup yields CDR1 SGDLS and CDR2 YYNGEE. CDR3 length: 13 amino acids. The data originate from a study of Ad26.COV2.S vaccination and SARS-CoV-2 variants. In the study overall: By the intramuscular route, Ad26.COV2.S was given once, or twice 56 days apart.

Documented treatment: 15 to 20 received Ad26.COV2.S at low or high dose, single or two shots; 5 received placebo; per-sample allocation not given. Samples analyzed were those drawn on day 63 after the first vaccine or placebo injection. Donor was an adult aged 18-55 years in Boston. This TCR came from a person aged 18-60 years who received the Ad26.COV2.S COVID-19 vaccine or a placebo. Source: peripheral blood, taken in a trial of Ad26.COV2.S vaccine versus placebo. This sequence joins TRBV9 and TRBJ1-2; the D gene is possibly TRBD1 (6 bases). The CDR3 is CASSVQGNYGYTF. CDR3 coding DNA: TGTGCCAGCAGCGTACAGGGGAACTATGGCTACACCTTC.